A single sample is the source of the 29 T cell receptor beta chains below, sequenced in a study of radiation and T cells in renal cell carcinoma. Time point of the sample: blood 2 weeks post-SBRT. Treatment described: 15 Gy SBRT to primary tumor, nephrectomy 4 weeks later. Sequencing was performed with immunoSEQ multiplex PCR; in TCRdb, only in-frame clones are kept and a portion is missing. Of just under 80,000 clones in the sample, around 86% were seen once. The sequencing used blood, collected from a patient whose treatment included radiotherapy and nephrectomy. These receptor sequences come from a woman in her forties or fifties with renal cell carcinoma.

This chain joins TRBV27 and TRBJ2-5; D is unclear. Germline-derived CDR1 and CDR2 are MNHEY and SMNVEV (reference sequence). The CDR3 loop spans 16 amino acids. The germline V and J ends were trimmed by 3 bases and 1 base, with 15 bases remaining between them. The CDR3 sequence is CASSFWTSSIQETQYF. The CDR3 nucleotides are TGTGCCAGCAGTTTCTGGACCAGCTCAATCCAAGAGACCCAGTACTTC.

This chain joins TRBV27 and TRBJ2-7, with D hard to call. Germline CDR1 is MNHEY and CDR2 is SMNVEV (reference sequence). V dropped 1 base and J dropped 6 bases, with 7 bases sitting between them. CDR3 size: 12 residues. The CDR3 DNA is TGTGCCAGCAGTTTATACGGCTGCGAGCAGTACTTC. Translation gives CASSLYGCEQYF.

The chain employs TRBV27 and TRBJ2-7; 8 nucleotides line up with TRBD2. V gave up 6 bases and J gave up 6 bases; unmatched junction bases: 7. The CDR3 is 13 amino acids. Germline V gene sequence: CDR1 MNHEY, CDR2 SMNVEV (reference sequence). CDR3 DNA: TGTGCCAGCAGCCGGGGGGGGCCCCTCGAGCAGTACTTC. Translated: CASSRGGPLEQYF.

V gene TRBV7-3 combines with J gene TRBJ1-2; the match to TRBD1 covers 7 bases. Unmatched junction bases numbered 7, after V lost 5 bases and J lost 4 bases. Looked up from germline, CDR1 is SGHTA and CDR2 is FQGTGA. The CDR3 runs to 14 residues. The CDR3 reads CASSPGTDPYGYTF. CDR3 in DNA: TGTGCCAGCAGCCCGGGGACAGACCCCTATGGCTACACCTTC.

The chain uses TRBV7-9 and TRBJ1-2; D unresolved. V was cut by 7 bases and J by 0 bases, with 27 bases left in between. Germline V gene sequence: CDR1 SEHNR, CDR2 FQNEAQ (reference sequence). This CDR3 comprises 19 residues. CDR3 sequence (DNA): TGTGCCAGCACCCGTGTATTAGCACGGAACCCTATCGCTAACTATGGCTACACCTTC. It codes for CASTRVLARNPIANYGYTF.

The chain employs TRBV30 and TRBJ1-6; D may be TRBD1 (6 bases). The germline V and J ends were trimmed by 2 bases and 7 bases, with 12 bases remaining between them. Germline V gives CDR1 GTSNPN, CDR2 SVGIG (reference sequence). The length of the CDR3 is 14 residues. The CDR3 protein is CAWSTGLSNSPLHF. The CDR3 coding sequence is TGTGCCTGGAGTACAGGGTTATCGAATTCACCCCTCCACTTT. The variable domain in full, with the rest retrieved from reference TRBV30 and TRBJ1-6, is SQTIHQWPATLVQPVGSPLSLECTVEGTSNPNLYWYRQAAGRGLQLLFYSVGIGQISSEVPQNLSASRPQDRQFILSSKKLLLSDSGFYLCAWSTGLSNSPLHFGNGTRLTVT.

This clone appeared a few times. The chain couples TRBV15 to TRBJ1-1; D gene uncertain. The CDR3 contains 13 residues. Between the trimmed V and J ends, which lost 2 bases and 1 base, there was a span of 5 bases. Germline-derived CDR1 and CDR2 are LNHNV and YYDKDF (reference sequence). The DNA of the CDR3 is TGTGCCACCAGCAGATCAGAGAACACTGAAGCTTTCTTT. Its translation is CATSRSENTEAFF. Complete variable domain (other parts from reference TRBV15 and TRBJ1-1): DAMVIQNPRYQVTQFGKPVTLSCSQTLNHNVMYWYQQKSSQAPKLLFHYYDKDFNNEADTPDNFQSRRPNTSFCFLDIRSPGLGDTAMYLCATSRSENTEAFFGQGTRLTVV.

The chain links TRBV2 to TRBJ2-2; the match to TRBD2 covers 10 bases. Losses at the gene ends were 4 bases for V and 1 base for J; bases not matched to a gene: 0. The CDR3 has 15 amino acids. The germline CDR1 and CDR2 sequences are SNHLY and FYNNEI. For the CDR3, the DNA is TGTGCCAGCAGTGGACTAGCGGGGAACACCGGGGAGCTGTTTTTT. As protein: CASSGLAGNTGELFF. The complete variable domain, with remaining parts taken from reference TRBV2 and TRBJ2-2, reads EPEVTQTPSHQVTQMGQEVILRCVPISNHLYFYWYRQILGQKVEFLVSFYNNEISEKSEIFDDQFSVERPDGSNFTLKIRSTKLEDSAMYFCASSGLAGNTGELFFGEGSRLTVL.

The rearrangement uses TRBV27 and TRBJ2-7; a possible D gene is TRBD2 (5 bases). Germline values: CDR1 MNHEY, CDR2 SMNVEV (reference sequence). CDR3 length: 13 amino acids. Trimming pared 6 bases from V and 4 bases from J, leaving 13 bases between. The CDR3 bases are TGTGCCAGCAGGGAAGCGGAGTATTACGAGCAGTACTTC. Residues: CASREAEYYEQYF.

This chain links TRBV28 with TRBJ2-1; D unclear. Trimming took off 7 bases at V and 0 bases at J, with 10 bases between the two ends. The CDR3 totals 14 residues. From germline, CDR1 is MDHEN and CDR2 SYDVKM. Here the CDR3 reads CASKEAYSYNEQFF. CDR3 bases: TGTGCCAGCAAAGAAGCTTACTCCTACAATGAGCAGTTCTTC.

This CDR3 reads CASSLGAGDNTEAFF. DNA for the CDR3: TGTGCCAGCAGCTTGGGGGCAGGGGATAACACTGAAGCTTTCTTT. The V gene is TRBV5-5, the J gene TRBJ1-1; D possibly corresponds to TRBD1 (6 bases). This CDR3 is 15 amino acids long. Germline lookup yields CDR1 SGHKS and CDR2 YYEKEE (reference sequence). The V end lost 0 bases, the J end lost 2 bases, and 11 bases lay between the germline ends. The complete variable domain, with remaining parts taken from reference TRBV5-5 and TRBJ1-1, reads DAGVTQSPTHLIKTRGQQVTLRCSPISGHKSVSWYQQVLGQGPQFIFQYYEKEERGRGNFPDRFSARQFPNYSSELNVNALLLGDSALYLCASSLGAGDNTEAFFGQGTRLTVV.

The chain joins TRBV7-3 to TRBJ1-5; no firm D call. The CDR3 consists of 13 residues. Germline V gene data show CDR1 as SGHTA and CDR2 as FQGTGA. V lost 4 bases and J 6 bases, leaving 10 bases between the germline ends. The CDR3 DNA reads as TGTGCCAGCAGCTCCACGGTGGGTCAGCCCCAGCATTTT. Residues: CASSSTVGQPQHF.

J is TRBJ2-7 and V is TRBV19, with 13 bases matching TRBD2. The germline V gene encodes CDR1 LNHDA and CDR2 SQIVND (reference sequence). Trimming cost V 6 bases and J 5 bases; bases outside gene matches: 16. The CDR3 length is 18 residues. The CDR3 coding sequence is TGTGCCAGTAGCCTCTATGGGACTAGCGGGGCCCATTTTGACGAGCAGTACTTC. Encoded protein: CASSLYGTSGAHFDEQYF.

V and J are TRBV10-3 and TRBJ2-3; D remains ambiguous. The ends were cut back, 2 bases at V and 3 bases at J, with 3 bases in the middle. The CDR3 sequence is 12 residues long. Germline CDR1 reads ENHRY; CDR2 reads SYGVKD. CDR3 sequence reads: CAISEMTDTQYF. Written as DNA, the CDR3 is TGTGCCATCAGTGAGATGACAGATACGCAGTATTTT.

V usage is TRBV4-3 and J usage is TRBJ2-6, with D possibly being TRBD2 (7 bases). Trimming removed 1 base from V and 6 bases from J, with 13 bases in between. The CDR3 sequence is 16 residues long. Germline values: CDR1 LGHNA, CDR2 YSLEER. CDR3 DNA: TGCGCCAGCAGCCAAGTAGGGGGGGCTGTGGCCAACGTCCTGACTTTC. Its translation: CASSQVGGAVANVLTF.

The chain couples TRBV19 to TRBJ2-7; D is uncertain. Germline V gene sequence: CDR1 LNHDA, CDR2 SQIVND (reference sequence). The CDR3 sequence is 14 residues long. V was clipped by 3 bases and J by 2 bases, with 11 bases between them. This CDR3 reads CASSISQITYEQYF. The DNA for the CDR3 is TGTGCCAGTAGTATTTCACAGATTACCTACGAGCAGTACTTC.

The J gene is TRBJ1-3, the V gene TRBV7-6; maybe TRBD1 (5 bases). V was shortened by 5 bases and J by 4 bases, with 15 bases between the two germline ends. Germline-derived CDR1 and CDR2 are SGHVS and FNYEAQ. There are 15 residues in the CDR3. The CDR3 DNA sequence: TGTGCCAGCAGCCTCTACAGTGGGGCCGGAAACACCATATATTTT. Translating it yields CASSLYSGAGNTIYF.

The chain is built from TRBV5-1 and TRBJ1-4, with TRBD1 as a possible D gene (6 bases). Germline V gives CDR1 SGHRS, CDR2 YFSETQ. Trimming left V 4 bases short and J 5 bases short, with 12 bases between. The CDR3 runs to 14 residues. This CDR3 reads CASSPGQSNEKLFF. The CDR3 DNA follows: TGCGCCAGCAGCCCGGGACAAAGCAATGAAAAACTGTTTTTT.

The chain combines TRBV4-3 with TRBJ2-7; 8 nucleotides align to TRBD1. The ends lost 1 base at V and 3 bases at J; junction bases unmatched: 5. Germline V CDR1 and CDR2: LGHNA, YSLEER. The CDR3 has 15 residues. In DNA, the CDR3 is TGCGCCAGCAGCCAAGGGACAGGGAACTTCTACGAGCAGTACTTC. It specifies CASSQGTGNFYEQYF.

The rearrangement uses TRBV4-3 and TRBJ2-7; TRBD2 agrees at 11 bases. Germline V gives CDR1 LGHNA, CDR2 YSLEER. V was pared by 0 bases and J by 2 bases, with 12 bases of the junction left unmatched. The CDR3 is made up of 19 amino acids. Here the CDR3 reads CASSQEWATSGTLPYEQYF. In DNA, the CDR3 is TGCGCCAGCAGCCAAGAGTGGGCGACTAGCGGGACCTTACCCTACGAGCAGTACTTC.

This chain joins TRBV4-1 and TRBJ1-3, with TRBD1 matching over 7 bases. Unmatched junction bases numbered 7, after V lost 5 bases and J lost 0 bases. The CDR3 extends over 16 amino acids. CDR1 and CDR2 (germline): MGHRA, YSYEKL. Written as DNA, the CDR3 is TGCGCCAGCAGCGATGGGCAGGGGGGCTCTGGAAACACCATATATTTT. Translation gives CASSDGQGGSGNTIYF.

V gene TRBV5-4 combines with J gene TRBJ2-7; D assignment may be TRBD1 or TRBD2 (6 bases each). V lost 2 bases and J lost 2, with 11 bases in between. Per the germline V gene, CDR1 is SGHNT and CDR2 is YYREEE (reference sequence). The CDR3 is made up of 14 amino acids. The CDR3 protein is CASSFAGQTYEQYF. The DNA of the CDR3 is TGTGCCAGCAGCTTCGCGGGACAAACCTACGAGCAGTACTTC. Together with reference TRBV5-4 and TRBJ2-7, the CDR3 gives the full variable domain: ETGVTQSPTHLIKTRGQQVTLRCSSQSGHNTVSWYQQALGQGPQFIFQYYREEENGRGNFPPRFSGLQFPNYSSELNVNALELDDSALYLCASSFAGQTYEQYFGPGTRLTVT.

The chain recombines TRBV19 with TRBJ2-3; D gene ambiguous. The germline CDR1 and CDR2 sequences are LNHDA and SQIVND (reference sequence). Trimming removed 5 bases from V and 2 bases from J, with 11 bases in between. The CDR3 sequence is 14 residues long. CDR3 in amino acids: CASSQVADTDTQYF. The CDR3 coding sequence is TGTGCCAGTAGTCAGGTAGCTGACACAGATACGCAGTATTTT. Supplemented by reference TRBV19 and TRBJ2-3, the full variable domain reads DGGITQSPKYLFRKEGQNVTLSCEQNLNHDAMYWYRQDPGQGLRLIYYSQIVNDFQKGDIAEGYSVSREKKESFPLTVTSAQKNPTAFYLCASSQVADTDTQYFGPGTRLTVL.

The chain is built from TRBV6-5 and TRBJ1-2; D remains ambiguous. Trimming shortened V by 6 bases and J by 8 bases, and 13 bases separated the two germline ends. CDR3 length: 12 amino acids. Germline V CDR1 and CDR2: MNHEY, SVGAGI. The CDR3, as DNA: TGTGCCAGCAGCCGGAGGAGGGAGGGCTACACCTTC. Translation: CASSRRREGYTF.

The chain links TRBV19 to TRBJ1-2, with D unresolved. The CDR3 has 13 residues. Germline lookup yields CDR1 LNHDA and CDR2 SQIVND (reference sequence). The ends were cut back, 5 bases at V and 2 bases at J, with 9 bases in the middle. The CDR3, as DNA: TGTGCCAGTAGTCACCGGCGGAACTATGGCTACACCTTC. It codes for CASSHRRNYGYTF.

This rearrangement joins TRBV27 to TRBJ1-4, with D hard to call. Germline V gene lookup returns CDR1 MNHEY and CDR2 SMNVEV (reference sequence). The CDR3 runs 13 residues. Trimming removed 0 bases from V and 10 bases from J, with 9 bases in between. The CDR3 DNA reads as TGTGCCAGCAGTTTATCCCGGTTCGGAAAACTGTTTTTT. Translated: CASSLSRFGKLFF.

There are a few counts of this clone. V is TRBV6-1 and J is TRBJ2-7, with a possible D match to TRBD2 (6 bases). Germline CDR1 and CDR2: MNHNS and SASEGT. V lost 5 bases, J lost 6 bases, and 20 bases lay in between. This CDR3 has 15 residues. CDR3 in amino acids: CASSTRAGHRGEQYF. CDR3 sequence (DNA): TGTGCCAGCAGTACAAGAGCGGGCCATCGGGGCGAGCAGTACTTC.

The chain recombines TRBV2 with TRBJ2-7; 8 nucleotides align to TRBD2. The germline gives CDR1 SNHLY, CDR2 FYNNEI. The junction had 7 bases not matched to a gene; V was cut back by 6 bases and J by 3 bases. The CDR3 has 14 amino acids. This CDR3 reads CASSPPGGGYEQYF. CDR3 sequence (DNA): TGTGCCAGCAGCCCCCCCGGGGGGGGCTACGAGCAGTACTTC.

The chain links TRBV19 to TRBJ1-1; 7 bases match TRBD1. Germline V CDR1 and CDR2: LNHDA, SQIVND (reference sequence). V shed 1 base, J shed 7 bases, and the junction held 12 bases outside the gene matches. The CDR3 extends over 16 amino acids. CDR3 loop: CASSIGVGQFFFEAFF. The CDR3 DNA follows: TGTGCCAGTAGTATAGGTGTGGGACAGTTCTTCTTTGAAGCTTTCTTT.